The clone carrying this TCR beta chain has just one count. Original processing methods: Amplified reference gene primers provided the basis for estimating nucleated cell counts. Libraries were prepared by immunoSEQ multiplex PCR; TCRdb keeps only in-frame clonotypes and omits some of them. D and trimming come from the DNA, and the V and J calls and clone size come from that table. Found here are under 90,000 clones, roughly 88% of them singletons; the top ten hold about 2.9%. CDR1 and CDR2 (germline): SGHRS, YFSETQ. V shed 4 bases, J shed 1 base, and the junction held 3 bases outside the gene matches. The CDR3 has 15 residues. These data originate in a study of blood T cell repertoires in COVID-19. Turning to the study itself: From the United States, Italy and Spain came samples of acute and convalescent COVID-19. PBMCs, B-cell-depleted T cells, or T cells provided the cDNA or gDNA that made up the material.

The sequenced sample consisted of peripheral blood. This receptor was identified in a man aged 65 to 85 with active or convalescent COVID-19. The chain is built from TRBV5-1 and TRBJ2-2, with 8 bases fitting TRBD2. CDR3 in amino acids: CASSPGGENTGELFF. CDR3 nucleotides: TGCGCCAGCAGCCCGGGAGGGGAGAACACCGGGGAGCTGTTTTTT.